Below are 31 T cell receptor beta chains sequenced from a single sample in a study of neurological immune-mediated disorders. TCRdb processed the 5' RACE reads anew with MiXCR; each CDR3 protein has one entry. The table shows some 53,000 distinct CDR3 sequences, with around 16% occurring only once. The sample was PBMCs. These receptors all stem from a man in his sixties in good health.

This clonotype was counted at least ten times. The chain combines TRBV5-1 with TRBJ2-3; D remains unclear. The CDR3 has 15 residues. V was clipped by 3 bases and J by 4 bases, with 15 bases between them. CDR1 and CDR2 from the germline V gene are SGHRS and YFSETQ. CDR3 coding DNA: TGCGCCAGCAGCTCGGCTTGGACGCAGGCAGATACGCAGTATTTT. Translating gives CASSSAWTQADTQYF.

This chain uses TRBV29-1 with TRBJ2-3; D remains unclear. CDR1 and CDR2 from the germline V gene are SQVTM and ANQGSEA. V was cut by 6 bases and J by 5 bases, with 12 bases left in between. The CDR3 spans 12 residues. The CDR3 DNA is TGCAGCGTCCGGATCAGGAGAGATACGCAGTATTTT. This codes for CSVRIRRDTQYF.

At least ten counts were recorded for this clonotype. The chain joins TRBV5-1 to TRBJ1-1; 7 bases line up with TRBD1. V dropped 0 bases and J dropped 3; count of bases not matched to a gene: 2. Germline V gene sequence: CDR1 SGHRS, CDR2 YFSETQ. The CDR3 has 14 amino acids. The CDR3 DNA reads TGCGCCAGCAGCTTGGGGACAGGCTACACTGAAGCTTTCTTT. Translated, it gives CASSLGTGYTEAFF.

This clonotype has more than one count but fewer than ten. The chain is built from TRBV7-2 and TRBJ2-4, with D maybe TRBD2 (6 bases). The CDR3 is 14 residues long. V was cut by 5 bases and J by 8 bases, with 16 bases left in between. CDR1 is SGHTA and CDR2 is FQGNSA in the germline V gene. CDR3 region: CASSPPAGIDIQYF. CDR3 sequence (DNA): TGTGCCAGCAGCCCCCCGGCGGGGATAGACATTCAGTACTTC.

This clonotype showed up many times. The chain combines TRBV29-1 with TRBJ1-2, with 7 nucleotides matching TRBD1. Trimming at V came to 7 bases and at J to 5 bases, leaving 4 bases not matched to a gene. Germline V CDR1 and CDR2: SQVTM, ANQGSEA. The CDR3 has 11 amino acids. CDR3: CSARQGYGYTF. The CDR3 DNA sequence: TGCAGCGCACGACAGGGATATGGCTACACCTTC.

This clonotype was found many times. The chain uses TRBV5-1 and TRBJ2-3; D remains ambiguous. Looked up from germline, CDR1 is SGHRS and CDR2 is YFSETQ. Deletions cut 5 bases from V and 0 bases from J, with 13 bases between. The CDR3 is 15 residues long. The CDR3 bases are TGCGCCAGCAGATCCCAGGTTCCTAGCACAGATACGCAGTATTTT. It is translated as CASRSQVPSTDTQYF.

At least ten counts were recorded for this clonotype. The chain links TRBV29-1 to TRBJ1-4, with D maybe TRBD1 (5 bases). Germline V gene data show CDR1 as SQVTM and CDR2 as ANQGSEA. The CDR3 is 13 residues long. The ends were cut back, 7 bases at V and 7 bases at J, with 16 bases in the middle. CDR3 coding DNA: TGCAGCGGAAACGGGGGGATAGGTGAAAAACTGTTTTTT. This sequence encodes CSGNGGIGEKLFF. Combining the CDR3 with reference TRBV29-1 and TRBJ1-4 gives the whole variable domain SAVISQKPSRDICQRGTSLTIQCQVDSQVTMMFWYRQQPGQSLTLIATANQGSEATYESGFVIDKFPISRPNLTFSTLTVSNMSPEDSSIYLCSGNGGIGEKLFFGSGTQLSVL.

At least ten counts were recorded for this clonotype. The rearrangement joins TRBV7-9 to TRBJ2-3; a weak D match, TRBD2 (6 bases). The CDR3 length is 17 residues. With 3 bases removed from V and 1 base from J, the gap between germline ends came to 17 bases. Germline assignment: CDR1 SEHNR and CDR2 FQNEAQ (reference sequence). CDR3 region: CASSFKLSSDRTDTQYF. The CDR3 DNA reads as TGTGCCAGCAGCTTTAAGTTGTCTAGCGATCGCACAGATACGCAGTATTTT.

This clonotype showed up many times. This chain joins TRBV20-1 and TRBJ1-1, with no clear D. CDR1 is DFQATT and CDR2 is SNEGSKA in the germline V gene (reference sequence). There are 14 residues in the CDR3. The V gene lost 4 bases and the J gene lost 0 bases, with 12 bases spanning the gap. The CDR3 loop is CSATLDEVNTEAFF. CDR3 in DNA: TGCAGTGCTACTTTAGACGAGGTGAACACTGAAGCTTTCTTT.

At least ten counts were recorded for this clonotype. The genes are TRBV7-6 and TRBJ2-5; tentatively, D is TRBD2 (6 bases). Per germline, CDR1 SGHVS and CDR2 FNYEAQ. The CDR3 covers 17 residues. V lost 4 bases to trimming and J lost 3 bases, with 21 bases between them. The CDR3 here is CASSSRSTSPREETQYF. Written as DNA, the CDR3 is TGTGCCAGCAGCTCGCGCTCTACTAGCCCCCGGGAAGAGACCCAGTACTTC.

The chain combines TRBV20-1 with TRBJ1-4; no clear D gene. Germline V CDR1 and CDR2: DFQATT, SNEGSKA (reference sequence). The CDR3 loop spans 15 amino acids. V dropped 0 bases and J dropped 6 bases, with 14 bases sitting between them. CDR3 in amino acids: CSARDGTLGDEKLFF. CDR3 DNA: TGCAGTGCTAGAGATGGTACCTTAGGTGATGAAAAACTGTTTTTT.

The sample holds many counts of this clonotype. The CDR3 protein is CASSQGDNGYGYTF. The CDR3 nucleotides are TGTGCCAGCAGCCAAGGGGACAATGGCTATGGCTACACCTTC. The chain recombines TRBV3-1 with TRBJ1-2, with a possible D match to TRBD1 (6 bases). V dropped 1 base and J dropped 4 bases, with 10 bases sitting between them. CDR1 is LGHDT and CDR2 is YNNKEL in the germline V gene (reference sequence). The CDR3 has 14 amino acids.

This clonotype was counted at least ten times. This sequence joins TRBV7-2 and TRBJ2-1; D gene uncertain. This CDR3 is 13 amino acids long. V lost 1 base, J lost 10 bases, and 11 bases lay in between. The germline V gene has CDR1 SGHTA and CDR2 FQGNSA. CDR3 amino acids: CASSLGVAREQFF. The CDR3 DNA follows: TGTGCCAGCAGCTTAGGTGTAGCAAGGGAGCAGTTCTTC.

The sample holds many counts of this clonotype. The rearrangement uses TRBV15 and TRBJ2-3, with D perhaps TRBD1 (6 bases). The germline V gene encodes CDR1 LNHNV and CDR2 YYDKDF (reference sequence). CDR3 length: 14 amino acids. Between the trimmed V and J ends, which lost 5 bases and 4 bases, there was a span of 13 bases. CDR3 region: CATSFTGRADTQYF. Here the CDR3 DNA reads TGTGCCACCAGCTTTACAGGGCGGGCAGATACGCAGTATTTT.

This clonotype was found many times. The chain recombines TRBV20-1 with TRBJ1-2, with TRBD1 matching 11 bases. V lost 6 bases to trimming and J lost 7 bases; unmatched junction nucleotides: 7. Germline V gives CDR1 DFQATT, CDR2 SNEGSKA (reference sequence). This CDR3 has 13 amino acids. This CDR3 is CSAGTGGVGGYTF. The CDR3 bases are TGCAGTGCCGGGACAGGGGGGGTCGGTGGCTACACCTTC.

This clonotype was detected ten times or more. The rearrangement uses TRBV7-2 and TRBJ1-3; D gene ambiguous. The ends were cut back, 5 bases at V and 4 bases at J, with 6 bases in the middle. The germline CDR1 and CDR2 sequences are SGHTA and FQGNSA. This CDR3 is built from 12 residues. The DNA for the CDR3 is TGTGCCAGCAGCCCTCCCGGAAACACCATATATTTT. It codes for CASSPPGNTIYF.

The gene calls are TRBV7-3 and TRBJ2-5; D may be TRBD1 (5 bases). Germline values: CDR1 SGHTA, CDR2 FQGTGA. Trimming took 5 bases from V and 0 from J, leaving 13 bases between them. The CDR3 totals 15 residues. The CDR3 sequence is CASSPQGTNQETQYF. The CDR3 bases are TGTGCCAGCAGCCCCCAGGGTACTAACCAAGAGACCCAGTACTTC.

This clonotype was found many times. The genes are TRBV12-3 or TRBV12-4 and TRBJ2-7; tentative D call: TRBD2 (5 bases). The ends were cut back, 7 bases at V and 2 bases at J, with 15 bases in the middle. The CDR3 sequence is 14 residues long. The CDR3: CASTPSSGTYEQYF. Here the CDR3 DNA reads TGTGCCAGCACCCCTTCGAGCGGAACCTACGAGCAGTACTTC.

As for this clonotype: It may be a read error: a sequence one base away is much more abundant. V is TRBV12-3 or TRBV12-4 and J is TRBJ1-5; the D gene is possibly TRBD1 (5 bases). Trimming left V 3 bases short and J 0 bases short, with 12 bases between. The CDR3 extends over 16 amino acids. The DNA for the CDR3 is TGTGCCAGCAGTTTGGTGGGGGACCTTAGCAATCAGCCCCAGCATTTT. This encodes CASSLVGDLSNQPQHF.

This clonotype turned up a few times. This sequence joins TRBV28 and TRBJ1-5, with D possibly being TRBD1 (5 bases). The CDR3 runs to 14 residues. V was pared by 0 bases and J by 6 bases, with 9 bases between. Germline loops: CDR1 MDHEN, CDR2 SYDVKM. The CDR3: CASSLWGVGQPQHF. The CDR3 DNA sequence: TGTGCCAGCAGTTTATGGGGGGTCGGTCAGCCCCAGCATTTT.

This clonotype was observed at least ten times. The chain combines TRBV7-2 with TRBJ1-2; a weak D match, TRBD1 (5 bases). This CDR3 has 15 residues. The V and J ends lost 5 bases and 6 bases respectively, with 19 bases between them. Germline lookup yields CDR1 SGHTA and CDR2 FQGNSA. CDR3 loop: CASSQAREGRDGYTF. CDR3 in DNA: TGTGCCAGCAGCCAAGCCAGGGAGGGTCGGGATGGCTACACCTTC.

This clonotype was seen only a few times. V gene TRBV7-2 combines with J gene TRBJ2-2; 9 bases align to TRBD2. The CDR3 sequence is 16 residues long. The junction had 8 bases not matched to a gene; V was cut back by 5 bases and J by 4 bases. Germline CDR1 and CDR2: SGHTA and FQGNSA. As DNA, the CDR3 is TGTGCCAGCAGCGGCCCTCGCGGGAGGGCCACCGGGGAGCTGTTTTTT. Protein product: CASSGPRGRATGELFF.

This clonotype has at least ten counts. The rearrangement uses TRBV28 and TRBJ2-5; D might be TRBD1 (5 bases). CDR1 is MDHEN, CDR2 SYDVKM, per germline. Trimming stripped 4 bases from V and 4 bases from J, with 10 bases between. The CDR3 sequence is 13 residues long. The CDR3 sequence: CASSWGRRETQYF. Here the CDR3 DNA reads TGTGCCAGCAGTTGGGGCAGAAGAGAGACCCAGTACTTC.

This clonotype was counted many times. The rearrangement links TRBV20-1 to TRBJ1-1, with D unclear. This CDR3 spans 11 amino acids. The germline V and J ends were trimmed by 3 bases and 0 bases, with 2 bases remaining between them. Germline V CDR1 and CDR2: DFQATT, SNEGSKA (reference sequence). The CDR3 loop is CSASLNTEAFF. CDR3 nucleotide sequence: TGCAGTGCTAGCCTGAACACTGAAGCTTTCTTT.

This clonotype was seen repeatedly, ten times or more. V usage is TRBV5-1 and J usage is TRBJ2-7; the D gene is possibly TRBD2 (6 bases). V was pared by 1 base and J by 6 bases, with 14 bases between. CDR3 length: 14 amino acids. Germline loops: CDR1 SGHRS, CDR2 YFSETQ. The CDR3: CASSLSWDSGEQYF. The DNA of the CDR3 is TGCGCCAGCAGCTTGAGTTGGGACTCGGGCGAGCAGTACTTC.

There are many counts of this clonotype. V usage is TRBV5-6 and J usage is TRBJ2-3, with 8 bases aligning to TRBD2. Trimming removed 2 bases from V and 4 bases from J; junction bases left unmatched: 9. Germline V lookup: CDR1 SGHDT, CDR2 YYEEEE. This CDR3 has 16 residues. CDR3 nucleotides: TGTGCCAGCAGCTTTTTATCGGGAGGGCCCTCAGATACGCAGTATTTT. This encodes CASSFLSGGPSDTQYF.

This clonotype was found many times. The rearrangement links TRBV3-1 to TRBJ1-4; possibly TRBD1 for D (5 bases). CDR1 LGHDT and CDR2 YNNKEL come from the germline V gene (reference sequence). Between the trimmed V and J ends, which lost 1 base and 8 bases, there was a span of 11 bases. This CDR3 has 14 amino acids. The CDR3 nucleotides read TGTGCCAGCAGCCAAGGGGGCGCCGAAGAAAAACTGTTTTTT. Protein: CASSQGGAEEKLFF.

This clonotype was detected many times. This chain links TRBV4-1 with TRBJ1-5; no definite D call. The germline CDR1 and CDR2 sequences are MGHRA and YSYEKL. The CDR3 length is 13 residues. V dropped 0 bases and J dropped 4 bases, with 4 bases sitting between them. CDR3 sequence: CASSQDGNQPQHF. The CDR3 bases are TGCGCCAGCAGCCAAGATGGAAATCAGCCCCAGCATTTT.

Points on this clonotype: A single base separates this from a much larger clone, so it may be a read error. The rearrangement uses TRBV6-6 and TRBJ2-7; tentatively, D is TRBD2 (6 bases). CDR1 is MNHNY and CDR2 is SVGAGI in the germline V gene (reference sequence). The CDR3 length is 13 residues. Here the CDR3 reads CVSTTKGTFEQYF. CDR3 sequence (DNA): TGTGTCAGCACCACAAAGGGGACTTTCGAGCAGTACTTC.

This clonotype was counted many times. The chain employs TRBV5-1 and TRBJ2-5; no firm D call. V was shortened by 5 bases and J by 5 bases, with 13 bases between the two germline ends. The CDR3 covers 13 residues. The germline CDR1 and CDR2 sequences are SGHRS and YFSETQ. The CDR3 DNA reads TGCGCCAGCAGTCGGCAGGAGTCGGAGACCCAGTACTTC. Protein: CASSRQESETQYF.

This clonotype was counted at least ten times. The CDR3: CASRPTVDTQYF. CDR3 nucleotide sequence: TGTGCCAGCAGACCTACTGTAGATACGCAGTATTTT. The chain combines TRBV11-2 with TRBJ2-3, with D hard to call. V lost 6 bases to trimming and J lost 5 bases, with 9 bases between them. Germline loops: CDR1 SGHAT, CDR2 FQNNGV. This CDR3 has 12 residues. The whole variable domain, filled in from reference TRBV11-2 and TRBJ2-3, reads EAGVAQSPRYKIIEKRQSVAFWCNPISGHATLYWYQQILGQGPKLLIQFQNNGVVDDSQLPKDRFSAERLKGVDSTLKIQPAKLEDSAVYLCASRPTVDTQYFGPGTRLTVL.